This T cell receptor (beta chain) was captured in a study of shared clonotypes between healthy human individuals. Findings and caveats of the study: The researchers took only blood, and tissue repertoires probably look different. The represented genetic and exposure-history diversity was limited by the small number of donors.

The table lists this clone with a count of one. The antigen is not known. The CDR3 totals 10 residues. The ends were cut back, 3 bases at V and 15 bases at J, with 9 bases in the middle. Germline values: CDR1 LGHNA, CDR2 YSLEER. TCRdb's table, derived via immunoSEQ multiplex PCR, lists solely in-frame clones and lacks some. The sample consists of 2 million to 2.5 million clones, 85% to 95% of them appearing once. This chain links TRBV4-3 with TRBJ2-4, with no clear D. The sample taken for sequencing was naive CD4+ T cells sorted from blood. Subset of the sample: CD45RA+ positively selected. The source is a man in his late teens or twenties in good health. CDR3 nucleotide sequence: TGCGCCAGCAGCCACACAAGGCCGTACTTC. It yields the protein CASSHTRPYF.